Following are 11 T cell receptor beta chains from one sample sequenced in a study of beta chain features in type 1 diabetes. The authors reverse transcribed all of the isolated RNA, so sequencing captured expressed TCRB transcripts. Assay: immunoSEQ multiplex PCR; the TCRdb copy retains only in-frame clones and omits some. The sample has hundreds of thousands of clones, about a sixth seen once. Material for sequencing was naive CD4+ T cells from blood. These receptors originate from a man younger than 30 in good health.

The genes are TRBV14 and TRBJ2-7; D remains ambiguous. Trimming left V 1 base short and J 3 bases short, with 10 bases between. CDR3 size: 14 residues. Germline V CDR1 and CDR2: SGHDN, FVKESK. For the CDR3, the DNA is TGTGCCAGCAGCCAAGTTCTTGGGTACTACGAGCAGTACTTC. Amino acids: CASSQVLGYYEQYF.

The sample holds a few counts of this clone. The V call is TRBV28, the J call TRBJ2-7; D is possibly TRBD1 (5 bases). This CDR3 region has 14 residues. Germline values: CDR1 MDHEN, CDR2 SYDVKM. Trimming removed 6 bases from V and 3 bases from J, with 15 bases in between. The CDR3 region has the DNA TGTGCCAGCAGACCTCCGCAGGGAAGCTACGAGCAGTACTTC. Protein: CASRPPQGSYEQYF.

This clone was observed a few times. The V gene is TRBV5-1, the J gene TRBJ2-1, with D possibly matching TRBD2 (6 bases). Trimming removed 4 bases at V and 0 bases at J, with 14 bases between. Germline V CDR1 and CDR2: SGHRS, YFSETQ. The CDR3 extends over 16 amino acids. The CDR3 is CASSPRQTSSYNEQFF. The CDR3 region has the DNA TGCGCCAGCAGCCCTCGACAGACTAGCTCCTACAATGAGCAGTTCTTC.

This clone has just a few counts. The rearrangement joins TRBV6-5 to TRBJ1-2; possibly TRBD1 for D (6 bases). The V and J ends lost 5 bases and 4 bases respectively, with 11 bases between them. Per germline, CDR1 MNHEY and CDR2 SVGAGI. The CDR3 consists of 13 residues. The CDR3 region is CASSGTGSYGYTF. The CDR3 DNA is TGTGCCAGCAGTGGAACAGGGTCCTATGGCTACACCTTC.

The CDR3 coding sequence is TGTGCCAGCACAGGCAGTTCGAACACTGAAGCTTTCTTT. Protein: CASTGSSNTEAFF. The V call is TRBV2, the J call TRBJ1-1; D unclear. Germline loops: CDR1 SNHLY, CDR2 FYNNEI. The CDR3 has 13 residues. V dropped 7 bases and J dropped 1 base, with 10 bases sitting between them. The whole variable domain, filled in from reference TRBV2 and TRBJ1-1, reads EPEVTQTPSHQVTQMGQEVILRCVPISNHLYFYWYRQILGQKVEFLVSFYNNEISEKSEIFDDQFSVERPDGSNFTLKIRSTKLEDSAMYFCASTGSSNTEAFFGQGTRLTVV.

This rearrangement joins TRBV5-1 to TRBJ2-2; 9 bases match TRBD2. CDR3 length: 15 amino acids. The ends lost 3 bases at V and 0 bases at J; junction bases unmatched: 0. From germline, CDR1 is SGHRS and CDR2 YFSETQ. CDR3 sequence reads: CASSSSGANTGELFF. The CDR3 bases are TGCGCCAGCAGCTCTAGCGGGGCGAACACCGGGGAGCTGTTTTTT.

This clone has just a few counts. The chain couples TRBV7-6 to TRBJ1-4, with D perhaps TRBD1 (6 bases). The CDR3 spans 15 residues. Per germline, CDR1 SGHVS and CDR2 FNYEAQ. The V and J ends lost 4 bases and 0 bases respectively, with 9 bases between them. The CDR3 loop is CASSWNRATNEKLFF. CDR3 bases: TGTGCCAGCAGCTGGAACAGGGCAACTAATGAAAAACTGTTTTTT.

V gene TRBV2 combines with J gene TRBJ1-1; D is unresolved. Germline V gene data show CDR1 as SNHLY and CDR2 as FYNNEI. Trimming took 6 bases from V and 6 from J, leaving 17 bases between them. The length of the CDR3 is 14 residues. In DNA form, the CDR3 reads TGTGCCAGCAGGGTCGACAACCACGGAGCTGAAGCTTTCTTT. This gives the protein CASRVDNHGAEAFF.

The chain couples TRBV7-9 to TRBJ2-7, with TRBD1 matching 7 bases. CDR3 length: 18 residues. Germline CDR1 reads SEHNR; CDR2 reads FQNEAQ (reference sequence). With V trimmed by 1 base and J by 0 bases, 12 bases remained unmatched. For the CDR3, the DNA is TGTGCCAGCAGCTTAGTAGGTATACAGGGGAGAAGCTCCTACGAGCAGTACTTC. This translates into CASSLVGIQGRSSYEQYF.

Only a few counts were recorded for this clone. V and J are TRBV28 and TRBJ2-5; possible D gene TRBD2, 5 bases. V lost 7 bases to trimming and J lost 5 bases, with 14 bases between them. From germline, CDR1 is MDHEN and CDR2 SYDVKM. The CDR3 consists of 13 residues. The CDR3 reads CASMIGSVETQYF. In DNA form, the CDR3 reads TGTGCCAGCATGATAGGGAGTGTGGAGACCCAGTACTTC.

This clone was recorded a few times. The chain joins TRBV29-1 to TRBJ2-1; 11 positions agree with TRBD2. Looked up from germline, CDR1 is SQVTM and CDR2 is ANQGSEA. The ends lost 7 bases at V and 6 bases at J; junction bases unmatched: 8. This CDR3 is 14 amino acids long. CDR3 sequence (DNA): TGCAGCGCGGCTCATAGCGGGAGGGGCAATGAGCAGTTCTTC. This sequence encodes CSAAHSGRGNEQFF.